This T cell receptor (beta chain) was found in a study of cytomegalovirus exposure and HLA in healthy donors. The PCR employed 60 Vbeta primers together with 13 Jbeta primers. Repertoires were generated with immunoSEQ multiplex PCR, while TCRdb's copy carries only in-frame clones and drops some. The table records tens of thousands of clones, approximately 75% of them present only once. This CDR3 is built from 15 residues. The junction had 8 bases not matched to a gene; V was cut back by 4 bases and J by 5 bases. Germline V gene lookup returns CDR1 SNHLY and CDR2 FYNNEI. This clone was detected only a few times.

The rearrangement uses TRBV2 and TRBJ2-3, with 8 nucleotides matching TRBD2. Sequenced sample: PBMCs. This receptor was obtained from a woman aged 40 to 49 in good health and CMV-seropositive. Written as DNA, the CDR3 is TGTGCCAGCAGTGTGGATAGCGGGGAGATAGATACGCAGTATTTT. As protein: CASSVDSGEIDTQYF.